The table lists the clone carrying this T cell receptor (beta chain) with a count of one. The data were obtained in a study of blood T cell repertoires in COVID-19. Turning to the study itself: There were acute and convalescent COVID-19 samples, and they came from the United States, Italy and Spain. PBMCs, B-cell-depleted T cells, or T cells were the source of the cDNA or gDNA that made up the material.

Method: immunoSEQ multiplex PCR; TCRdb's copy keeps in-frame clones and lacks some. The data hold about 230,000 clones, with around 85% observed a single time. The ends were cut back, 3 bases at V and 1 base at J, with 3 bases in the middle. The CDR3 is made up of 11 amino acids. Germline CDR1 reads SQVTM; CDR2 reads ANQGSEA. V is TRBV29-1 and J is TRBJ1-2; no clear D gene. Material: peripheral blood. The sequence was obtained from a woman older than 75 with acute or convalescent COVID-19. CDR3 residues: CSVDYNYGYTF. As DNA, the CDR3 is TGCAGCGTTGACTATAACTATGGCTACACCTTC.